Below, one T cell receptor (beta chain) is given with its context. Many counts were recorded for this clonotype. Its antigen remains unidentified. Per-base qualities were not stored, and no clone one base away is much larger. Every donor was a healthy Caucasian. The twin cohort comprised three pairs of female monozygotic twins, all aged about 18 to 29 years. Miltenyi CD45RO+ enrichment and human naive T-cell isolation kits were used to isolate memory (CD45RO+) and naive T cells from PBMC. The data were taken from a study of identical twins listed by TCRdb under 2016. For the study in its entirety: TCR alpha and beta repertoires from monozygotic twins, unrelated adults of various ages and cord blood were deep-sequenced to test whether fetal clonotypes persist. Replicate twin experiments were performed at different times using different library preparation protocols to rule out contamination.

The germline V gene yields MNHNS for CDR1 and SASEGT for CDR2. The cysteine opens and the phenylalanine closes a CDR3 of 14 amino acids. Only CDR3 DNA remains: 42 bases, in frame from the first base. The germline ends are 10 bases apart after V is trimmed by 2 bases and J by 5 bases. Paper-wide results and their limitations: Zero-insertion analyses could be partly confounded by invariant T cells such as MAIT and iNKT, although diverse VJ usage argued against such confounding for most clonotypes. Abundant cord blood beta clonotypes carried fewer insertions; young adult naive repertoires showed a weaker similar trend, while memory repertoires showed none. A weaker excess of twin sharing was found in beta out-of-frame sequences because the signal-to-noise ratio was lowered by fewer shared sequences. Compared with coincidental sharing between unrelated individuals, an excess of low generation-probability sequences was observed among out-of-frame TCR alpha sequences shared between twins. Recombination models systematically underestimated out-of-frame TCR alpha sharing in monozygotic twins but agreed with sharing between unrelated individuals. Conclusions relied on cross-sectional statistical analysis, since the same donors could not be followed over many years.

Library method: 5' RACE. The sequencer listed for this sample is Illumina HiSeq 2000. Template switching added a universal primer binding site, and the final cDNA carried a unique molecular identifier that allowed TCR cDNA molecules to be counted accurately. First-strand cDNA for TCR alpha and beta chains was synthesized from specific primers in the conserved constant-segment region. To control for contamination, every cDNA library carried two barcodes: a SMART-Mk sample barcode plus Illumina barcodes. TruSeq adapter sequences and Illumina sample barcodes were added in two successive PCR steps. TCR alpha and beta cDNA libraries were sequenced on the Illumina HiSeq platform with custom primers. Per the original workflow: Raw reads were processed with MiGEC to extract unique molecular identifiers, and MiXCR was used to determine CDR3 positions. For each individual, recombination models were inferred using an EM algorithm with the repgenHMM and IGoR tools. The tcR package in R was used for shared clonotype analysis, with sharing normalized by the product of cloneset sizes. To study raw recombination free of thymic and clonal selection effects, out-of-frame nonproductive sequences were analyzed. The public sequencing data were trimmed at Q25 with fastp and processed into clonotypes with MiXCR by TCRdb, which kept only in-frame beta chains. Records with the same CDR3 protein are collapsed into one entry carrying the most frequent genes and DNA. The V and J calls and clone size are TCRdb's, not the authors'. Recorded for this sample are 200,000 to 250,000 distinct CDR3 sequences; about 7% of them occurred a single time. Roughly 3.7% of the sample rests with the top ten.

The same data also contributed to another study, on yellow fever vaccine responses in identical twins. As the second paper documents: The T cell response to vaccination in identical twins was reported by the authors to appear partly convergent and partly personalized. The study precisely tracked vaccine-responding T cell clones in identical twins.

Sample: memory (CD45RO+) T cells sorted from blood. The cell subset or site label corresponds to: CD45RO+ enriched T cells. This sequence originates from a young woman in good health. The V gene is TRBV6-1 and the J gene is TRBJ1-5; the D gene is perhaps TRBD1, on 6 matching bases. The bases are TGTGCCAGCAGTGAAACAGGGTGGGATCAGCCCCAGCATTTT. Translated, it reads CASSETGWDQPQHF.